This T cell receptor beta chain was sequenced during a study of T cell responses to AZD1222 COVID-19 vaccine. This clone was counted once. The assay was immunoSEQ multiplex PCR, and TCRdb's table has in-frame clones only and misses some. The data hold some 110,000 clones, with roughly 93% observed a single time. Germline-derived CDR1 and CDR2 are SGDLS and YYNGEE. The CDR3 length is 14 residues. V was cut by 0 bases and J by 0 bases, with 7 bases left in between. V is TRBV9 and J is TRBJ2-7; no firm D call. This sequence was found in an adult who received the AZD1222 COVID-19 vaccine. The starting material was peripheral blood, obtained 28 days after the second AZD1222 dose. The CDR3 DNA is TGTGCCAGCAGCGTAGTTGGTAGCTCCTACGAGCAGTACTTC. The encoded protein is CASSVVGSSYEQYF.